This TCR beta chain was recovered during a study of T and B cells in COVID-19 patients. TRB was amplified from about 260-540 ng of blood genomic DNA. The study's findings and limits: There were around 2,300 TCR clusters exclusive to the recovered cohort, 31 with low generation probability.

This clonotype is medium-sized (0.01 to 0.1%) by share. Its cognate antigen is unknown. TRB rearrangements were amplified by multiplex PCR with BIOMED2 TRB-A/B primers. TCRdb processed the multiplex PCR reads anew with MiXCR; each CDR3 protein has one entry. Seen here are some 16,000 distinct CDR3 sequences, approximately 30% observed once, and the top ten hold 4% to 4.5%. Germline V CDR1 and CDR2: SQVTM, ANQGSEA. The CDR3 runs to 13 residues. Trimming pared 1 base from V and 7 bases from J, leaving 11 bases between. The clonotype was recovered from a human donor who had recovered from COVID-19. The source material was blood. The chain uses TRBV29-1 and TRBJ2-1; D may match TRBD1 or TRBD2 (5 bases each). The CDR3 region is CSVEAEAGNEQFF. In DNA form, the CDR3 reads TGCAGCGTTGAAGCGGAGGCAGGGAATGAGCAGTTCTTC.